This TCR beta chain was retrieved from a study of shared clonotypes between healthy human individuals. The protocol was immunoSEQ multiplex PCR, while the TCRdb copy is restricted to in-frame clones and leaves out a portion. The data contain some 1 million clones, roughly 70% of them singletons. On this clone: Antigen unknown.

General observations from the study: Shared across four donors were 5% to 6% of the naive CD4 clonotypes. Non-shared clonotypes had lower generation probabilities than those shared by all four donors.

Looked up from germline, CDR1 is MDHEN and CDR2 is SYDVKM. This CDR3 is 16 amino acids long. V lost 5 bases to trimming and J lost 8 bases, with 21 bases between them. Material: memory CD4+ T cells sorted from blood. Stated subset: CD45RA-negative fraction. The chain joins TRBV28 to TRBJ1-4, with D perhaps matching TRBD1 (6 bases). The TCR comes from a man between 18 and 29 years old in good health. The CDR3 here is CASSPTTGNAGEKLFF. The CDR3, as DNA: TGTGCCAGCAGTCCCACCACAGGGAATGCAGGGGAAAAACTGTTTTTT.